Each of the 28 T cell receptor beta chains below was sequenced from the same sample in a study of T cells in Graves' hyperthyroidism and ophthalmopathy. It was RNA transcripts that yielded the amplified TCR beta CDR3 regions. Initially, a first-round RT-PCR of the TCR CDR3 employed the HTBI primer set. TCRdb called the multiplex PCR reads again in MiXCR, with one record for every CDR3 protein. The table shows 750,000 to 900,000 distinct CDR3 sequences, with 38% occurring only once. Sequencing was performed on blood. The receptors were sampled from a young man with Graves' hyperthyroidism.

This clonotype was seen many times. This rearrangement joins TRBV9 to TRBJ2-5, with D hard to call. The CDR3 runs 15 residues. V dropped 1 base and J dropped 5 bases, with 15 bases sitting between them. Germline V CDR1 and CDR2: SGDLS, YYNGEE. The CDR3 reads CASSVNLNYGETQYF. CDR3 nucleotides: TGTGCCAGCAGCGTAAACCTAAACTATGGGGAGACCCAGTACTTC.

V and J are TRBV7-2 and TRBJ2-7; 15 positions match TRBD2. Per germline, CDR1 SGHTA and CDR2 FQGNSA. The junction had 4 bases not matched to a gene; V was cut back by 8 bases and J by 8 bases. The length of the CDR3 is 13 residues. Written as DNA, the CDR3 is TGTGCCAGCTGGACTAGCGGGAGGGGAAAGCAGTACTTC. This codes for CASWTSGRGKQYF.

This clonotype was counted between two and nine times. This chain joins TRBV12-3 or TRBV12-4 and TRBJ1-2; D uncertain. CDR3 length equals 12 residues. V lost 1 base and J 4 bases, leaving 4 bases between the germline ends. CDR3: CASSLDFYGYTF. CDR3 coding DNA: TGTGCCAGCAGTTTAGACTTCTATGGCTACACCTTC.

CDR3 in amino acids: CASTLRDRKLFF. In DNA form, the CDR3 reads TGTGCCAGCACTCTCAGGGATAGAAAACTGTTTTTT. The rearrangement uses TRBV12-3 or TRBV12-4 and TRBJ1-4, with D perhaps TRBD1 (5 bases). Trimming took off 7 bases at V and 10 bases at J, with 13 bases between the two ends. The CDR3 spans 12 residues.

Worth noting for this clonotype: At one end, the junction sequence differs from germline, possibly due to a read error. CDR3 sequence: CAGSPRPCPRTEAFF. Here the CDR3 DNA reads TGTGCCGGCAGCCCGCGGCCCTGCCCTCGCACTGAAGCTTTCTTT. V is TRBV12-3 or TRBV12-4 and J is TRBJ1-1; D uncertain. The CDR3 covers 15 residues.

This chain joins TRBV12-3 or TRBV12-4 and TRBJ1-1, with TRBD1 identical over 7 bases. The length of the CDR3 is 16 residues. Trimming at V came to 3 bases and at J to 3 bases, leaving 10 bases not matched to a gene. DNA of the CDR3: TGTGCCAGCAGTTTTGAACAGGGGAGCATGGACACTGAAGCTTTCTTT. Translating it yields CASSFEQGSMDTEAFF.

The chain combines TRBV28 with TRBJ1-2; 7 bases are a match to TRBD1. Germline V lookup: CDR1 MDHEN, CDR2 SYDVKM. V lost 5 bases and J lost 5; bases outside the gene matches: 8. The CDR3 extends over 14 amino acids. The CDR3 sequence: CASSEGQRSYGYTF. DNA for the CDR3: TGTGCCAGCAGTGAGGGACAGCGATCGTATGGCTACACCTTC.

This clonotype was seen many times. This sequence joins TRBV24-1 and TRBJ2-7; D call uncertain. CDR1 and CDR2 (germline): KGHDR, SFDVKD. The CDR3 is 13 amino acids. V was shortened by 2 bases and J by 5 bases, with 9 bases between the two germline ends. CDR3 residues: CATSDWFRDEQYF. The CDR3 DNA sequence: TGTGCCACCAGTGATTGGTTTAGGGACGAGCAGTACTTC.

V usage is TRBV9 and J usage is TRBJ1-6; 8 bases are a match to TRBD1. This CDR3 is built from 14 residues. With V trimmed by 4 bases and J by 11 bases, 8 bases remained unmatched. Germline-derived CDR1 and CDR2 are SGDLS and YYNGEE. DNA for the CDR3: TGTGCCAGCAGCTCCGGACAGGGTAGGCCACCCCTCCACTTT. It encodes CASSSGQGRPPLHF.

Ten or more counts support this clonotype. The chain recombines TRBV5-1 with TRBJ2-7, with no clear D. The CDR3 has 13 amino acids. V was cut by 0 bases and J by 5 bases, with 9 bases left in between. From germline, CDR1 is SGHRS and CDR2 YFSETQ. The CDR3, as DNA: TGCGCCAGCAGCTTGGCCGCAGCCCACGAGCAGTACTTC. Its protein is CASSLAAAHEQYF.

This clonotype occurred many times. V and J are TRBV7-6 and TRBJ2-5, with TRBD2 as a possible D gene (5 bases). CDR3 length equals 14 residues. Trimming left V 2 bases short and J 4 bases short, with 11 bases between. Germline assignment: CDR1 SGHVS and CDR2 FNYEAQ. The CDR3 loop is CASSLTRSAETQYF. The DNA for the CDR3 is TGTGCCAGCAGCTTAACTAGGTCGGCAGAGACCCAGTACTTC. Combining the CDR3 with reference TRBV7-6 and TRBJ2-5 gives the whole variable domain GAGVSQSPRYKVTKRGQDVALRCDPISGHVSLYWYRQALGQGPEFLTYFNYEAQQDKSGLPNDRFSAERPEGSISTLTIQRTEQRDSAMYRCASSLTRSAETQYFGPGTRLLVL.

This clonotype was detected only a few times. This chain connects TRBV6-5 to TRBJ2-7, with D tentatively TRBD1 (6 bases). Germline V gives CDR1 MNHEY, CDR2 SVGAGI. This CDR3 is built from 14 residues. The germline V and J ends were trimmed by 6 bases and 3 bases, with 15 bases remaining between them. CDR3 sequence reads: CASRAGTRVYEQYF. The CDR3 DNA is TGTGCCAGCAGAGCCGGGACAAGGGTCTACGAGCAGTACTTC.

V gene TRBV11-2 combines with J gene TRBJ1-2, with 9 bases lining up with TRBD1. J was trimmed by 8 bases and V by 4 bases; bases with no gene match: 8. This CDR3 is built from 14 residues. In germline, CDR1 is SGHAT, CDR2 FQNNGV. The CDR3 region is CASSYRDRAGGYTF. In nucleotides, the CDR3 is TGTGCCAGCAGCTACCGGGACAGGGCAGGAGGCTACACCTTC.

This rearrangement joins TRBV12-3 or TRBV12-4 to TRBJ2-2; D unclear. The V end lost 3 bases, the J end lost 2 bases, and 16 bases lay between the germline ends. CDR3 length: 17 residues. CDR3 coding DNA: TGTGCCAGCAGTTTTCGCACTCCGGCAGATAACACCGGGGAGCTGTTTTTT. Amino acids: CASSFRTPADNTGELFF.

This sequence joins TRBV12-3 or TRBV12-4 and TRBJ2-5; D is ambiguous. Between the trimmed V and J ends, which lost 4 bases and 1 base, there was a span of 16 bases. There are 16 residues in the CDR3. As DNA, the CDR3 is TGTGCCAGCAGTTCAGGACCCGACGAAACCCAAGAGACCCAGTACTTC. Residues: CASSSGPDETQETQYF.

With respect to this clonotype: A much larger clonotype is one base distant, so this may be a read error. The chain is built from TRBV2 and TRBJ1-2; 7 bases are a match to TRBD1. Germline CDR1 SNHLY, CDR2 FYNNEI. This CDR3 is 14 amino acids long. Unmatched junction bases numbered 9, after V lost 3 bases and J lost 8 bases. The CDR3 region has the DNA TGTGCCAGCAGTGATACAGGGGATCTAAAAGGCTACACCTTC. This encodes CASSDTGDLKGYTF. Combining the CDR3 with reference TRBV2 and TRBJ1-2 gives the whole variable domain EPEVTQTPSHQVTQMGQEVILRCVPISNHLYFYWYRQILGQKVEFLVSFYNNEISEKSEIFDDQFSVERPDGSNFTLKIRSTKLEDSAMYFCASSDTGDLKGYTFGSGTRLTVV.

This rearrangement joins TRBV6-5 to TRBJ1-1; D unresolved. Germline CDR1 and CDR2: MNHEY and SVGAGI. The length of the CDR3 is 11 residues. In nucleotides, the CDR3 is TGTGTAAGTTGCGGATACACTGAAGCTTTCTTT. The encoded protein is CVSCGYTEAFF.

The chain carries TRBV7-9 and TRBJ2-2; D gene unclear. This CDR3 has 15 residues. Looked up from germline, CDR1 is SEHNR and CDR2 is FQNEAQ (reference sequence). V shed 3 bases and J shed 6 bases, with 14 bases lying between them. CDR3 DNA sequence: TGTGCCAGCAGCTTTTTAGATGTAAGCTCCGGGGAGCTGTTTTTT. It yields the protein CASSFLDVSSGELFF.

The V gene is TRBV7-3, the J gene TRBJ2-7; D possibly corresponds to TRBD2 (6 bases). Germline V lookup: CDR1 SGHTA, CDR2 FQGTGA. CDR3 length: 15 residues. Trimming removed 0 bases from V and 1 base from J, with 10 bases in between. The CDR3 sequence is CASSLTAGPSYEQYF. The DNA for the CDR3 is TGTGCCAGCAGCTTAACGGCGGGACCGTCCTACGAGCAGTACTTC.

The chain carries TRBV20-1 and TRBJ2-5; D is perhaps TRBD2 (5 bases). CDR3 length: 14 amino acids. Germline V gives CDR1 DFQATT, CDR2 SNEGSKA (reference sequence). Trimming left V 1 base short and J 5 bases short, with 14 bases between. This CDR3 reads CSARGGQRRETQYF. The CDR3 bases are TGCAGTGCTAGAGGCGGTCAAAGGAGGGAGACCCAGTACTTC.

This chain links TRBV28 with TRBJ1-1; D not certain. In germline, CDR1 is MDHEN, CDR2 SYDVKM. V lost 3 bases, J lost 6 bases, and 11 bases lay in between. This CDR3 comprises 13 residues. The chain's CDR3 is CASSFFGEPEAFF. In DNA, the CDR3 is TGTGCCAGCAGTTTCTTTGGGGAGCCTGAAGCTTTCTTT.

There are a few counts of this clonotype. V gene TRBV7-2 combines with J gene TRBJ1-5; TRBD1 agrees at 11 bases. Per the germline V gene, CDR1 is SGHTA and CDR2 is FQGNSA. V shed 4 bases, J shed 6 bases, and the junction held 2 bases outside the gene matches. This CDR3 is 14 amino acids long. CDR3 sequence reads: CASSSDRGLQPQHF. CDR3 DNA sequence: TGTGCCAGCAGCTCGGACAGGGGGCTTCAGCCCCAGCATTTT. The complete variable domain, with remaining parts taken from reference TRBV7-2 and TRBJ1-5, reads GAGVSQSPSNKVTEKGKDVELRCDPISGHTALYWYRQSLGQGLEFLIYFQGNSAPDKSGLPSDRFSAERTGGSVSTLTIQRTQQEDSAVYLCASSSDRGLQPQHFGDGTRLSIL.

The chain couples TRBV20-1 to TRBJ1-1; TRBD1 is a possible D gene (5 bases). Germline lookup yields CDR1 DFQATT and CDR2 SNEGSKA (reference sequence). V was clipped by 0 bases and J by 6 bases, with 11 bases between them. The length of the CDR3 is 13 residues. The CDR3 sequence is CSARDQGSAEAFF. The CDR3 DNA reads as TGCAGTGCTAGAGATCAGGGCTCGGCTGAAGCTTTCTTT.

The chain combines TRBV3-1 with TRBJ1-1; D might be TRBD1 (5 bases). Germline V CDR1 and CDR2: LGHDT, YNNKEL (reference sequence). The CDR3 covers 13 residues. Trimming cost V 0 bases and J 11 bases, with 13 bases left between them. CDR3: CASSQDLGRLAFF. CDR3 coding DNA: TGTGCCAGCAGCCAAGACTTGGGACGCCTGGCTTTCTTT.

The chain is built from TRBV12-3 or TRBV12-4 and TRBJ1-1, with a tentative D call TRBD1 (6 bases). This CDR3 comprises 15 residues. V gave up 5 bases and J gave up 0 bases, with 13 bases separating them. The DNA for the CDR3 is TGTGCCAGCAGTGAAGCTCCAGGGGTGAACACTGAAGCTTTCTTT. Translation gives CASSEAPGVNTEAFF.

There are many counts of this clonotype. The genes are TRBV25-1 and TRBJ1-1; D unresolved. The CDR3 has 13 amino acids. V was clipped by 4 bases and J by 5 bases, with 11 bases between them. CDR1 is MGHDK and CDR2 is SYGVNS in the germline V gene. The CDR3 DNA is TGTGCCAGCAGTGCCCCGCGCACGACTGAAGCTTTCTTT. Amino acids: CASSAPRTTEAFF. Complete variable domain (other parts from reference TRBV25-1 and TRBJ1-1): EADIYQTPRYLVIGTGKKITLECSQTMGHDKMYWYQQDPGMELHLIHYSYGVNSTEKGDLSSESTVSRIRTEHFPLTLESARPSHTSQYLCASSAPRTTEAFFGQGTRLTVV.

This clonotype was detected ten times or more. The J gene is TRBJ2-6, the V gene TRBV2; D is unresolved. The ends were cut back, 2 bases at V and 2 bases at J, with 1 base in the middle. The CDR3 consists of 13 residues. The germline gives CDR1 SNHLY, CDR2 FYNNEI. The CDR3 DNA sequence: TGTGCCAGCAGTGAAACTGGGGCCAACGTCCTGACTTTC. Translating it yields CASSETGANVLTF. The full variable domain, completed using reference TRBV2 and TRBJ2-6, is EPEVTQTPSHQVTQMGQEVILRCVPISNHLYFYWYRQILGQKVEFLVSFYNNEISEKSEIFDDQFSVERPDGSNFTLKIRSTKLEDSAMYFCASSETGANVLTFGAGSRLTVL.

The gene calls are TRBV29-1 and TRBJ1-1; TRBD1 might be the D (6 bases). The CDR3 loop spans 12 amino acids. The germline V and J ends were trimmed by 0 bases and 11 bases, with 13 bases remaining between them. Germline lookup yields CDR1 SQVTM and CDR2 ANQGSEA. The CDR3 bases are TGCAGCGTTGAAGAAGGGCACAGGGATGCTTTCTTT. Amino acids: CSVEEGHRDAFF. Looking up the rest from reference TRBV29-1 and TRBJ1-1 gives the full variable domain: SAVISQKPSRDICQRGTSLTIQCQVDSQVTMMFWYRQQPGQSLTLIATANQGSEATYESGFVIDKFPISRPNLTFSTLTVSNMSPEDSSIYLCSVEEGHRDAFFGQGTRLTVV.